The entry that follows covers one T cell receptor beta chain sequence. Its specificity is not known. These data come from a study of cytomegalovirus exposure and HLA in healthy donors. Turning to the study itself: An earlier analysis identified under 130 million unique TCR beta sequences in some 180 million T cells. The study, taken as a whole, reports: The analysis excluded some indistinguishable V segments, including TRBV6-2 and TRBV6-3. Three CMV-associated chains proved CMV antigen-specific in vitro.

Amplification used 60 Vbeta primers and 13 Jbeta primers. Repertoires were generated with immunoSEQ multiplex PCR, while TCRdb's copy carries only in-frame clones and drops some. In the table there are over 150,000 clones, 75% of which are singletons. Each donor was healthy, and each was a bone marrow donor. Trimming stripped 3 bases from V and 3 bases from J, with 15 bases between. The germline V gene has CDR1 MDHEN and CDR2 SYDVKM. The CDR3 totals 16 residues. Sequenced: PBMCs. The source is a male donor in good health and CMV-seronegative. The chain carries TRBV28 and TRBJ2-4, with a possible D match to TRBD2 (6 bases). CDR3: CASSFSLAGGKNIQYF. The CDR3 DNA reads TGTGCCAGCAGTTTCTCCCTCGCCGGGGGCAAAAACATTCAGTACTTC.